This TCR beta chain was recovered during a study of T cells in Graves' hyperthyroidism and ophthalmopathy. This clonotype was detected many times. What it binds is not known. Regions amplified from RNA transcripts were the TCR beta CDR3 regions. When the TCR CDR3 underwent first-round RT-PCR, the HTBI primer set was used. One entry per CDR3 protein, called by TCRdb with MiXCR from the multiplex PCR reads. The profile covers a few hundred thousand distinct CDR3 sequences, with approximately 19% appearing a single time and 3% to 4% taken by the ten largest. Patients were excluded for uncontrolled infection, other autoimmune disease, pregnancy or lactation. Based on clinical symptoms, serum thyroxine and TRAb, thyroid ultrasound and orbital computed tomography, diagnoses were reached. The CDR3 spans 15 residues. Germline CDR1 reads SGHAT; CDR2 reads FQNNGV. Trimming left V 0 bases short and J 2 bases short, with 11 bases between.

General study findings and limits: In blood, most of the thyroid clonotypes expanded above 0.001 were also present. Stable hyperthyroidism was told apart from ophthalmopathy by a model built on 13 V-J features.

V gene TRBV11-2 combines with J gene TRBJ2-7; D possibly corresponds to TRBD2 (6 bases). The sample consisted of blood. This sequence originates from a woman between 18 and 29 years old with Graves' hyperthyroidism. CDR3 bases: TGTGCCAGCAGCTTAGACTCTAGCGCCACCTACGAGCAGTACTTC. Its translation is CASSLDSSATYEQYF.